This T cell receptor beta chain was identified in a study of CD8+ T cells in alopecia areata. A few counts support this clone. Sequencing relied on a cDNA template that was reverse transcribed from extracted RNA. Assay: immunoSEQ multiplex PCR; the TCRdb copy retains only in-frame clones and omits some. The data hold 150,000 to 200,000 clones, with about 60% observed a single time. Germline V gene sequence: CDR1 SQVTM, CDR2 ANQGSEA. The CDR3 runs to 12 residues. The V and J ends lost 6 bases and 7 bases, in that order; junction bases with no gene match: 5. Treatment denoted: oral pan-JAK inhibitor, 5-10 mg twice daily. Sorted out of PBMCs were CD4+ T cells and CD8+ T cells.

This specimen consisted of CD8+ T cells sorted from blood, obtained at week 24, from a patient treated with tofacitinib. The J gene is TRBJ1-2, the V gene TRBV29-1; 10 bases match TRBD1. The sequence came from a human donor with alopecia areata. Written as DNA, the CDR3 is TGCAGCGTAACGACAGGGGGCTCTGGCTACACCTTC. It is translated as CSVTTGGSGYTF.